A single sample is the source of the 15 T cell receptor beta chains below, sequenced in a study of blood T cell repertoires in COVID-19. Measured with immunoSEQ multiplex PCR; TCRdb has only the in-frame clones, and not every one. The sample has fewer than 75,000 clones, around 84% seen once. The sample was peripheral blood. All receptors come from a man aged 50 to 59 with active COVID-19.

The chain couples TRBV9 to TRBJ1-2, with 10 bases identical to TRBD1. The CDR3 has 16 amino acids. V lost 3 bases to trimming and J lost 2 bases; unmatched junction nucleotides: 7. From germline, CDR1 is SGDLS and CDR2 YYNGEE. The CDR3 DNA reads TGTGCCAGCAGCGATGACAGGGGGCGAGTGAACTATGGCTACACCTTC. The encoded protein is CASSDDRGRVNYGYTF.

The table lists this clone with a few counts. J is TRBJ1-3 and V is TRBV27; 7 bases fit TRBD1. Germline V gene data show CDR1 as MNHEY and CDR2 as SMNVEV (reference sequence). J was trimmed by 5 bases and V by 5 bases; bases with no gene match: 15. The CDR3 totals 17 residues. The CDR3 bases are TGTGCCAGCAGTCCCCAAGTGACAGGGCCTTCCAGAAACACCATATATTTT. It specifies CASSPQVTGPSRNTIYF.

With respect to this clone: The junction and the germline gene differ at one end; a read error may be behind it. The rearrangement links TRBV3-1 (or the pseudogene TRBV3-2) to TRBJ1-1; D uncertain. The CDR3 covers 11 residues. Per the germline V gene, CDR1 is LGHDT and CDR2 is YNNKEL (reference sequence). CDR3 in amino acids: CASSQVGEVLF. In nucleotides, the CDR3 is TGTGCCAGCAGCCAAGTTGGGGAGGTACTCTTT.

The CDR3 spells CASSFEGNTEAFF. CDR3 nucleotide sequence: TGTGCCAGCAGTTTTGAGGGAAACACTGAAGCTTTCTTT. The chain recombines TRBV12-3 or TRBV12-4 with TRBJ1-1; D unclear. The CDR3 length is 13 residues. V was cut by 3 bases and J by 2 bases, with 7 bases left in between.

The chain carries TRBV9 and TRBJ1-1, with D unresolved. Germline V lookup: CDR1 SGDLS, CDR2 YYNGEE. V was trimmed by 0 bases and J by 8 bases, leaving 11 bases between them. The CDR3 is made up of 13 amino acids. The CDR3 nucleotides read TGTGCCAGCAGCGTAGATGGAGTTTCAGAAGCTTTCTTT. Protein sequence: CASSVDGVSEAFF.

This chain links TRBV16 with TRBJ2-6, with D maybe TRBD2 (6 bases). Per the germline V gene, CDR1 is KGHSY and CDR2 is FQNENV. The CDR3 length is 16 residues. Deletions cut 3 bases from V and 4 bases from J, with 13 bases between. The CDR3 region has the DNA TGTGCCAGCAGCCAGCCGCGGAGGGCGGGGGCCAACGTCCTGACTTTC. Its protein product is CASSQPRRAGANVLTF.

The gene calls are TRBV3-1 (or the pseudogene TRBV3-2) and TRBJ2-4; 11 positions agree with TRBD2. V shed 1 base and J 1 base; nucleotides not matched to a gene: 6. Germline V gene sequence: CDR1 LGHDT, CDR2 YNNKEL (reference sequence). The CDR3 is made up of 18 amino acids. The CDR3 DNA reads TGTGCCAGCAGCCAAGGGTTAGCGGGAGGGGTGGCCAAAAACATTCAGTACTTC. Translating it yields CASSQGLAGGVAKNIQYF.

J is TRBJ1-4 and V is TRBV10-3; TRBD1 might be the D (5 bases). The germline V gene encodes CDR1 ENHRY and CDR2 SYGVKD. This CDR3 has 14 residues. V was cut by 5 bases and J by 5 bases, with 12 bases left in between. In nucleotides, the CDR3 is TGTGCCATCAGTCGGGGGGGAAGGAATGAAAAACTGTTTTTT. It translates to CAISRGGRNEKLFF.

This chain connects TRBV11-3 to TRBJ2-1; D is possibly TRBD2 (5 bases). This CDR3 has 14 residues. Germline V gene sequence: CDR1 SGHNT, CDR2 YENEEA. V lost 1 base and J 8 bases, leaving 12 bases between the germline ends. CDR3 coding DNA: TGTGCCAGCAGCTTAGTTGTGGGAGTGGATGAGCAGTTCTTC. It encodes CASSLVVGVDEQFF.

CDR3 DNA: TGCGCCAGCAGCTTGGCCAATCGGCAGGGGCTCGCGGAGCAGTACTTC. Translating it yields CASSLANRQGLAEQYF. The chain recombines TRBV5-1 with TRBJ2-7, with D perhaps matching TRBD1 (6 bases). CDR1 SGHRS and CDR2 YFSETQ come from the germline V gene. The CDR3 length is 16 residues. The V end lost 0 bases, the J end lost 7 bases, and 20 bases lay between the germline ends. Full variable domain (outside the CDR3, taken from reference TRBV5-1 and TRBJ2-7): KAGVTQTPRYLIKTRGQQVTLSCSPISGHRSVSWYQQTPGQGLQFLFEYFSETQRNKGNFPGRFSGRQFSNSRSEMNVSTLELGDSALYLCASSLANRQGLAEQYFGPGTRLTVT.

This clone was seen a handful of times. V is TRBV12-5 and J is TRBJ2-3; 11 bases line up with TRBD2. CDR3 size: 14 residues. V was pared by 4 bases and J by 7 bases, with 4 bases of the junction left unmatched. The germline gives CDR1 LGHNT, CDR2 FRNRAP. The CDR3 loop is CASGSSGGSYTQYF. CDR3 sequence (DNA): TGTGCTAGTGGTTCTAGCGGGGGGTCGTATACGCAGTATTTT.

This chain joins TRBV7-9 and TRBJ2-7; 9 bases match TRBD2. The V gene end was trimmed by 4 bases and the J gene end by 3 bases; junction bases not matched to a gene: 4. The CDR3 length is 14 residues. CDR1 and CDR2 from the germline V gene are SEHNR and FQNEAQ (reference sequence). CDR3: CASSSYSGGYEQYF. CDR3 sequence (DNA): TGTGCCAGCAGCTCCTATAGCGGGGGCTACGAGCAGTACTTC.

The V and J genes are TRBV6-1 and TRBJ2-1, with 8 bases that match TRBD2. CDR1 is MNHNS, CDR2 SASEGT, per germline. CDR3 length: 15 amino acids. V lost 1 base to trimming and J lost 3 bases; unmatched junction nucleotides: 2. The CDR3 loop is CASSEGTSFYNEQFF. In nucleotides, the CDR3 is TGTGCCAGCAGTGAAGGGACTAGCTTCTACAATGAGCAGTTCTTC.

The chain uses TRBV7-2 and TRBJ2-1; 7 bases are a match to TRBD1. V gave up 2 bases and J gave up 2 bases; unmatched junction bases: 6. CDR1 SGHTA and CDR2 FQGNSA come from the germline V gene. The CDR3 loop spans 16 amino acids. The CDR3 here is CASSLNAGGAYNEQFF. The CDR3 region has the DNA TGTGCCAGCAGCTTAAATGCAGGGGGTGCCTACAATGAGCAGTTCTTC.

Remarks on this clone: The junction departs from germline at one end; a sequencing error may be responsible. The V gene is TRBV5-1, the J gene TRBJ2-5; perhaps TRBD2 as D (6 bases). The germline gives CDR1 SGHRS, CDR2 YFSETQ. The CDR3 is 14 amino acids. The DNA of the CDR3 is TGCGCCAGCAGCCTTGGGGGGATTCAAGAGACGCAGTACTTC. Translation: CASSLGGIQETQYF.